The clone carrying this T cell receptor (beta chain) showed up just once. The CDR3 is 16 residues long. Losses at the gene ends were 5 bases for V and 6 bases for J; bases not matched to a gene: 8. Germline V gives CDR1 SSHAT, CDR2 FNYEAQ (reference sequence). Sequencing was performed with immunoSEQ multiplex PCR; in TCRdb, only in-frame clones are kept and a portion is missing. Here the sample spans about 77,000 clones, 85% to 95% being singletons. This record belongs to a study of OX40 agonist ivuxolimab in advanced cancers. Sequencing was performed on CD4+ or CD8+ T cells sorted from blood, taken in a trial of the OX40 agonist ivuxolimab. The V gene is TRBV7-7, the J gene TRBJ2-7; 15 bases align to TRBD2. The TCR sequence derives from an adult with an advanced solid tumor such as melanoma, head and neck, liver or kidney cancer. CDR3 sequence (DNA): TGTGCCAGCAGCGCCGGACTAGCGGGGGGGATTGGCGAGCAGTACTTC. Its protein is CASSAGLAGGIGEQYF.